A selection of T cell receptor beta chains follows, all from one sample in a study of a mutant IDH1 vaccine in newly diagnosed glioma. Their antigens are not known. Assay used: immunoSEQ multiplex PCR; TCRdb lists only in-frame clones, some missing. The data contain approximately 22,000 clones, roughly 82% of them singletons. Sequenced material: PBMCs, taken from a glioma patient whose treatment included an IDH1 peptide vaccine. The receptor set was obtained from a man aged 35 to 55 with glioma. Some clones in this sample may be carry-over from other donors' samples. Each CDR3 is given with its conserved first and last residue. The D gene is left open where the match is weak. The size of a clone is reported for some rows only, either as once, few or many, or as a class for expanded clones.

NA	TRBJ1-5	NA	TRBV28	TGTGCCAGCAGTTTTGACAGCTATAGCAATCAGCCCCAGCATTTT	CASSFDSYSNQPQHF
NA	TRBJ1-2	NA	TRBV6-5	TGTGCCAGCAGTTACGAGGGAGTCGGCTACACCTTC	CASSYEGVGYTF
NA	TRBJ2-7	TRBD2	TRBV4-2	TGTGCCAGCAGCCAACGACTAGCTACGGGGGAGCAGTACTTC	CASSQRLATGEQYF
NA	TRBJ1-2	NA	TRBV5-1	TGCGCCAGCAGCTTGGTTGCGGGGGACGGTGGCTACACCTTC	CASSLVAGDGGYTF
once	TRBJ2-3	TRBD2	TRBV9	TGTGCCAGCAGCGTAGCGGGGGGGTTCACAGATACGCAGTATTTT	CASSVAGGFTDTQYF
NA	TRBJ2-7	TRBD1	TRBV30	TGTGCGTCGAAGAGTGGGGACAGGGGTAACGAGCAGTACTTC	CASKSGDRGNEQYF
NA	TRBJ2-7	TRBD1	TRBV6-1	TGTGCCAGCAGTGAAGACGAGGACAGGGTCTACTCCTACGAGCAGTACTTC	CASSEDEDRVYSYEQYF
NA	TRBJ2-3	TRBD2	TRBV10-3	TGTGCCATCAGGAGGACTAGCGGTTCTAGCACAGATACGCAGTATTTT	CAIRRTSGSSTDTQYF
NA	TRBJ2-5	NA	TRBV11-2	TGTGCCAGCAGCTTAGCTAGCGCAGAGACCCAGTACTTC	CASSLASAETQYF
NA	TRBJ1-6	NA	TRBV6-1	TGTGCCAGCAGTGTCCCCCGGGGCAGGAGCTCCTATAATTCACCCCTCCACTTT	CASSVPRGRSSYNSPLHF
NA	TRBJ2-3	NA	TRBV9	TGTGCCAGCAGCGTAGGGTTACGCACAGATACGCAGTATTTT	CASSVGLRTDTQYF
NA	TRBJ1-2	NA	TRBV9	TGTGCCAGCAGCTCTGGGACGGAAGGGATCTATGGCTACACCTTC	CASSSGTEGIYGYTF